This T cell receptor beta chain was recovered during a study of blood T cell repertoires in COVID-19 (dated by TCRdb to between 2020 and 2021). Context from the whole study: Samples covering the acute and convalescent phases of COVID-19 were provided by collaborators in the United States, Italy and Spain. The prospective study material was composed of cDNA or gDNA derived from T cells, B-cell-depleted T cells, or PBMCs. Deeply sampled blood TCRbeta repertoires from subjects exposed to, actively infected with, or recovered from COVID-19 were included in the dataset. The repertoires were released in a freely available public database meant as a resource for research on the immune response to SARS-CoV-2. Samples were obtained from the ongoing ImmuneRACE study (first 160 participants) and from 1,200 or so subjects provided by 6 global collaborators. Nearly every sample came with metadata listing a de-identified subject ID, COVID-19 status, age in years and sex. Where available, HLA class I and class II types were obtained from metadata supplied by the sample provider rather than from assay-based typing.

Participants in the prospective study were aged about 18 to 95 years, lived in under 30 United States geographic areas, and enrolled through a virtual design. To assign participants to cohorts, the prospective study relied on clinical history that participants themselves reported in a screening survey and a study questionnaire. Recovered participants in ImmuneRACE Cohort 3 were defined as having two consecutive negative NP/OP PCR tests, clearance from a healthcare professional, or resolution of symptoms. Mobile phlebotomists in the prospective study collected whole blood, serum and a nasopharyngeal or oropharyngeal swab from every participant. Over a roughly two-month period, participants in the prospective study had the option of providing additional blood draws and questionnaires. Prospective study blood samples were shipped either frozen or at room temperature before DNA extraction. Beyond this particular receptor, the publication reports: How much clinical and demographic metadata was included differed by source and by participant, and the metadata was provided uncurated.

Concerning this clone: The target of this receptor is not known. Base qualities were left out, and no much larger clone turns up one base away.

TCRbeta CDR3 regions were amplified from genomic DNA using the immunoSEQ Assay, a bias-controlled multiplex PCR. The study's processing was this. Within the assay, amplification of reference gene primers was used to estimate how many nucleated cells each sample contained. To quantify the absolute abundance of each unique TCRbeta CDR3 rearrangement, sequence reads were collapsed and filtered. Productive Simpson clonality was computed per sample as the square root of Simpson's diversity index over productive rearrangements. Imported from immuneACCESS, the table was reduced by TCRdb to in-frame sequences with V and J called. These copies leave out some clones; in studies compared against another copy, an unresolved V gene accounts for under half, and the cause of the remainder is not known. V and J calls and clone size come straight from that table; D and trimming were deduced from the DNA. The sample records over 250,000 clones, 90% of which are singletons. 2.6% of the sample is held by the ten biggest clonotypes.

The germline V gene (reference sequence) yields LNHDA for CDR1 and SQIVND for CDR2. V drops 6 bases and J drops 2 bases, leaving 7 bases in between. The CDR3 numbers 12 residues from cysteine through phenylalanine. Just the 36-base CDR3 DNA is kept, in frame starting at base 1. Sample: PBMCs or T cells enriched from blood (not recorded which). The V and J genes are TRBV19 and TRBJ2-5, with no confidently assigned D gene. The receptor comes from a man aged 55 to 70 who had recovered from COVID-19. Here the CDR3 is given as CASRQQQETQYF. The DNA is TGTGCCAGTAGACAGCAACAAGAGACCCAGTACTTC.